This TCR beta chain was identified in a study of shared clonotypes between healthy human individuals. This clone was seen a single time. The germline V and J ends were trimmed by 4 bases and 8 bases, with 14 bases remaining between them. CDR3 length equals 12 residues. Germline V gene lookup returns CDR1 SQVTM and CDR2 ANQGSEA. Within Nashville, Tennessee resided all donors, each a Caucasian adult. Sequencing used immunoSEQ multiplex PCR; TCRdb keeps in-frame clones, though not all of them. In the table there are 980,000 or so clones, over 75% of which are singletons. What was sequenced was memory CD4+ T cells sorted from blood. Indicated subset: CD45RA-negative fraction. J is TRBJ1-1 and V is TRBV29-1; D ambiguous. This receptor was identified in a man between 18 and 29 years old in good health. The CDR3 nucleotides read TGCAGCGTTGTCGGACTCTTAGCGGAAGCTTTCTTT. Translating gives CSVVGLLAEAFF.